A selection of T cell receptor beta chains follows, all from one sample in a study of blood T cell repertoires in COVID-19. Here immunoSEQ multiplex PCR was the method, and the copy in TCRdb shows in-frame clones only, minus some. Found here are hundreds of thousands of clones, approximately 92% of them singletons; the top ten hold 2% to 3%. Sequencing used PBMCs or T cells enriched from blood (not recorded which). The receptors originated from a young woman who had recovered from COVID-19. The CDR3 runs from the conserved cysteine through the conserved F or W. The D gene is left open where the match is weak. A clone size is listed for some rows: how often the clone was seen (once, few, many), or a class if it is expanded.

>TRBJ2-1|once|14|NA|TRBV5-1
TGCGCCAGCAGCTTAACAAGGAGAGTCAATGAGCAGTTCTTC
CASSLTRRVNEQFF
>TRBJ2-2|NA|14|NA|TRBV3-1/TRBV3-2
TGTGCCAGCACCCACAGGACGAACACCGGGGAGCTGTTTTTT
CASTHRTNTGELFF
>TRBJ2-5|once|14|TRBD1|TRBV27
TGTGCCAGCAGCCTGACAGGGAGAGAAGAGACCCAGTACTTC
CASSLTGREETQYF
>TRBJ2-7|NA|13|NA|TRBV18
TGTGCCAGCTCACCAGGGGACACCTACGAGCAGTACTTC
CASSPGDTYEQYF
>TRBJ2-6|NA|16|TRBD1|TRBV5-1
TGCGCCAGCAGCTTGGAGCGGACAGGGTATACCAACGTCCTGACTTTC
CASSLERTGYTNVLTF
>TRBJ2-5|once|15|TRBD1|TRBV2
TGTGCCAGCAGTATGACAGGGCTTAGAGTGGAGACCCAGTACTTC
CASSMTGLRVETQYF
>TRBJ2-1|NA|15|TRBD1|TRBV6-4
TGTGCCAGCAGGATACAGGACAGGGGGGTTGATGAGCAGTTCTTC
CASRIQDRGVDEQFF
>TRBJ2-1|few|14|NA|TRBV12-5
TGTGCTAGTGGTTTGGTAGCGATCGTCAATGAGCAGTTCTTC
CASGLVAIVNEQFF
>TRBJ2-7|NA|15|NA|TRBV13
TGTGCCAGCAGCTCGCGACTCGCCACCTCCTACGAGCAGTACTTC
CASSSRLATSYEQYF
>TRBJ2-3|NA|18|TRBD1|TRBV7-9
TGTGCCAGCAGCCCCCGAGCAGGGGGCTGGCGTTCGACAGATACGCAGTATTTT
CASSPRAGGWRSTDTQYF
>TRBJ2-3|NA|14|TRBD2|TRBV19
TGTGCCAGCAAACTAGCGGGGAACACAGATACGCAGTATTTT
CASKLAGNTDTQYF
>TRBJ2-1|NA|15|TRBD2|TRBV27
TGTGCCAGCAGAGCAAACAGCGGGGGGGCGAATGAGCAGTTCTTC
CASRANSGGANEQFF
>TRBJ1-2|NA|14|NA|TRBV10-1
TGCGCCAGCAGTGAGTCCGGGAGAGCCTATGGCTACACCTTC
CASSESGRAYGYTF
>TRBJ1-5|NA|17|NA|TRBV19
TGTGCCAGTAGTATTTCGGGGCAGGACTATAGCAATCAGCCCCAGCATTTT
CASSISGQDYSNQPQHF
>TRBJ1-1|NA|16|NA|TRBV6-1
TGTGCCAGCAGTGAGCAACCGACTATAATGAACACTGAAGCTTTCTTT
CASSEQPTIMNTEAFF
>TRBJ2-4|NA|14|TRBD1|TRBV5-1
TGCGCCAGCAGCTTAATAACAGGGGAAAACATTCAGTACTTC
CASSLITGENIQYF
>TRBJ2-5|NA|14|NA|TRBV9
TGTGCCAGCAGCGTCAGTTTGGAGGTGGAGACCCAGTACTTC
CASSVSLEVETQYF